This paragraph reports one TCR beta chain. No antigen is known for it. TCRdb's table, derived via immunoSEQ multiplex PCR, lists solely in-frame clones and lacks some. The data hold about 73,000 clones, with about 86% observed a single time. CDR3 size: 14 residues. Trimming cost V 2 bases and J 0 bases, with 5 bases left between them. CDR1 and CDR2 from the germline V gene are WSHSY and SAAADI. The sample comes from a study of OX40 agonist ivuxolimab in advanced cancers. Findings and limits, study-wide: Patients who responded partially at 0.1-3.0 mg/kg showed clonal expansion ranking among the lowest. Researchers did not determine the expanded peripheral T cells' antigen specificity.

Baseline, cycle 4 day 1, and cycle 7 day 1 were the blood sampling points. The source was CD4+ or CD8+ T cells sorted from blood, collected in a trial of the OX40 agonist ivuxolimab. The V call is TRBV10-2, the J call TRBJ1-5; D unresolved. The TCR sequence derives from an adult with an advanced solid tumor such as melanoma, head and neck, liver or kidney cancer. The DNA for the CDR3 is TGCGCCAGCAGTGAGGGGCTTAGCAATCAGCCCCAGCATTTT. Translating gives CASSEGLSNQPQHF.